This is a list of T cell receptor beta chains from one sample in a study of shared clonotypes between healthy human individuals. Assay: immunoSEQ multiplex PCR; the TCRdb copy retains only in-frame clones and omits some. The profile shows hundreds of thousands of clones, around three quarters of them singletons. Specimen: PBMCs. Receptor source: a woman aged 40 to 50 in good health. Some clones in this sample may be carry-over from other donors' samples. CDR3s include the opening cysteine and the closing phenylalanine or tryptophan. D genes are given only for firm matches. Some rows have no size entry. The others give once, few or many, or a class for an expanded clone.

TRBJ2-3 . TRBV5-1 TRBD2 TGCGCCAGCAGCCTCACGGGGACTAGCGGGTATACTAGCACAGATACGCAGTATTTT CASSLTGTSGYTSTDTQYF
TRBJ2-2 . TRBV5-4 TRBD2 TGTGCCAGCAGCTTGGAGGGCGGGAGAAGGACCGGGGAGCTGTTTTTT CASSLEGGRRTGELFF
TRBJ2-7 . TRBV19 . TGTGCCAGTACCCCGGGAGCGGCCTACGAGCAGTACTTC CASTPGAAYEQYF
TRBJ2-3 once TRBV5-6 . TGTGCCAGCAGCTTACGCGGGCGAGTTTCGGCCGGAAAGGATACGCAGTATTTT CASSLRGRVSAGKDTQYF
TRBJ2-7 . TRBV19 TRBD2 TGTGCCAGTAGTCCGGGACTAGCCCCTTATGAGCAGTACTTC CASSPGLAPYEQYF
TRBJ2-1 . TRBV18 TRBD2 TGTGCCAGCTCACCACCCGAGACTAGCGGGAGGAATGAGCAGTTCTTC CASSPPETSGRNEQFF
TRBJ1-5 . TRBV28 . TGTGCCAGCAGCCCTCCCCGGAGGGGGGATAGCAATCAGCCCCAGCATTTT CASSPPRRGDSNQPQHF
TRBJ2-7 . TRBV11-2 . TGTGCCAGCAGGAGCCAGTCTCTGGGCGAGCAGTACTTC CASRSQSLGEQYF
TRBJ1-4 . TRBV5-1 . TGCGCCAGCAGCACTGCGGAGGACAGCCGGAGTAATGAAGTCGGGGAAAAACTGTTTTTT CASSTAEDSRSNEVGEKLFF
TRBJ1-3 . TRBV11-2 . TGTGCCAGCAGCTTAGGACAGTCTGGAAACACCATATATTTT CASSLGQSGNTIYF
TRBJ2-4 . TRBV11-3 . TGTGCCAGCAGCAAAGGGGTTGGGGCAAACATTCAGTACTTC CASSKGVGANIQYF
TRBJ2-3 many TRBV30 . TGTGCCTGGATGAGGGGGAGAAGCACAGATACGCAGTATTTT CAWMRGRSTDTQYF
TRBJ1-1 once TRBV5-4 . TGTGCCAGCAGCTACCAGGGAAACACTGAAGCTTTCTTT CASSYQGNTEAFF
TRBJ2-7 many TRBV28 TRBD2 TGTGCCAGCAGCCGTACCCGGGGACTAGCGACCTACGAGCAGTACTTC CASSRTRGLATYEQYF
TRBJ1-5 . TRBV28 . TGTGCCAGCGAGGGCGCCAATCAGCCCCAGCATTTT CASEGANQPQHF
TRBJ2-2 . TRBV7-6 TRBD2 TGTGCCAGCAGGAGGGCGGGAGACACCGGGGAGCTGTTTTTT CASRRAGDTGELFF
TRBJ2-1 . TRBV18 TRBD2 TGTGCCAGCTCATCGGGACTAGCGGATTCCTACAATGAGCAGTTCTTC CASSSGLADSYNEQFF
TRBJ1-1 . TRBV5-4 TRBD1 TGTGCCAGCAGCACGACAGGGTGGAACACTGAAGCTTTCTTT CASSTTGWNTEAFF
TRBJ2-7 . TRBV5-4 . TGTGCCAGCAGCTTGGACAGAGTCTCAGAGCAGTACTTC CASSLDRVSEQYF
TRBJ2-5 many TRBV29-1 TRBD1 TGCAGCGCTCGACGATCACAGACAGGGGTGGAGGACGGGGAGACCCAGTACTTC CSARRSQTGVEDGETQYF
TRBJ2-2 . TRBV19 TRBD1 TGTGCCAGTAGCTCACAGGGGATAAACACCGGGGAGCTGTTTTTT CASSSQGINTGELFF
TRBJ2-2 . TRBV18 TRBD1 TGTGCCAGCTCACCGATGGACAGGGGGAACACCGGGGAGCTGTTTTTT CASSPMDRGNTGELFF
TRBJ2-2 . TRBV5-1 . TGCGCCAGCCGAATGGTTGGGGAGCTGTTTTTT CASRMVGELFF
TRBJ2-1 once TRBV7-9 TRBD2 TGTGCCAGCAGGAGGACTAGCGGGAGACCCCTCGACAATGAGCAGTTCTTC CASRRTSGRPLDNEQFF
TRBJ2-7 . TRBV7-9 . TGTGCCAGCCGTAACCAGGGAGACTCCTACGAGCAGTACTTC CASRNQGDSYEQYF
TRBJ2-7 . TRBV18 . TGTGCCAGCTCAGACGGCCCAAGCGGGGACAGCTCCTACGAGCAGTACTTC CASSDGPSGDSSYEQYF
TRBJ2-5 . TRBV2 . TGTGCCAGCATTTCCGACAGACAAGAGACCCAGTACTTC CASISDRQETQYF
TRBJ1-6 many TRBV30 . TGTGCCTGGAGTGTAAGTGAGGATTCACCCCTCCACTTT CAWSVSEDSPLHF
TRBJ2-7 . TRBV6-1 . TGTGCCAGCAGTACGGACTACTCCTACGAGCAGTACTTC CASSTDYSYEQYF
TRBJ2-5 . TRBV28 . TGTGCCAGCATTTCCGCAATGACCTGGGAGACCCAGTACTTC CASISAMTWETQYF
TRBJ2-2 . TRBV5-4 TRBD2 TGTGCCAGCAGCTGGGGGACTAGCGGGACCGGGGAGCTGTTTTTT CASSWGTSGTGELFF
TRBJ1-2 . TRBV28 TRBD1 TGTGCCAGTCGGACAGGGGGCTTCTATGGCTACACCTTC CASRTGGFYGYTF
TRBJ2-7 . TRBV4-1 . TGCGCCAGCAGCCAAGACAGGAACTCCCAATACGAGCAGTACTTC CASSQDRNSQYEQYF
TRBJ2-3 . TRBV19 . TGTGCCAGTAGTCTTCAGATAGTCTCCCGACTGGTGGATACGCAGTATTTT CASSLQIVSRLVDTQYF
TRBJ1-5 . TRBV11-2 TRBD1 TGTGCCAGCAGCTTACCATACCGGGACAGGGGAAATAGCAATCAGCCCCAGCATTTT CASSLPYRDRGNSNQPQHF
TRBJ1-6 . TRBV6-5 . TGTGCCAGCACCCCGAACAGGGTCAATTCACCCCTCCACTTT CASTPNRVNSPLHF
TRBJ2-3 . TRBV13 TRBD2 TGTGCCAGCAGCTTAGGGACGGGAGGGCCCGGTGAAGATACGCAGTATTTT CASSLGTGGPGEDTQYF
TRBJ2-2 few TRBV6-7 TRBD2 TGTGCCAGCACTGCCAGCGGGAGTGGCACCGGGGAGCTGTTTTTT CASTASGSGTGELFF
TRBJ2-7 once TRBV7-2 . TGTGCCAGCAGCTTAGAGGGCGGAGTCTCCTACGAGCAGTACTTC CASSLEGGVSYEQYF
TRBJ2-1 . TRBV2 . TGTGCCAGCACCCCCGTGGACAGCAAGCAGTTCTTC CASTPVDSKQFF
TRBJ2-7 . TRBV28 TRBD2 TGTGCCAGCAGTTTCCCCGCGGGAGGGCGCGAGCAGTACTTC CASSFPAGGREQYF
TRBJ2-7 . TRBV10-3 TRBD1 TGTGCCATCAGTGAAGGGACAGGGTCGTTCGAGCAGTACTTC CAISEGTGSFEQYF
TRBJ2-3 . TRBV28 . TGTGCCAGCAGTTCCCCTCGGGGCCTAGCCACAGATACGCAGTATTTT CASSSPRGLATDTQYF
TRBJ2-2 . TRBV27 . TGTGCCAGCAGTTTAAACGGGTACGGGGAGCTGTTTTTT CASSLNGYGELFF
TRBJ2-3 . TRBV29-1 . TGCAGCGTTGTCGGGGGCCGGCGGGGCGCCGGGACAACAGATACGCAGTATTTT CSVVGGRRGAGTTDTQYF
TRBJ2-7 . TRBV19 . TGTGCCAGTAGTAGCTCCCCCTTTCTTTACGAGCAGTACTTC CASSSSPFLYEQYF
TRBJ2-3 . TRBV19 . TGTGCCAGTAGTATAGGTCCTGACACAGATACGCAGTATTTT CASSIGPDTDTQYF
TRBJ2-2 . TRBV14 TRBD2 TGTGCCAGCAGCAAAGGACTAGCCCAGAACACCGGGGAGCTGTTTTTT CASSKGLAQNTGELFF
TRBJ2-7 . TRBV30 . TGTGCTTGGAGCCCGGCCGGGACCTACGAGCAGTACTTC CAWSPAGTYEQYF
TRBJ1-4 . TRBV10-1 . TGCGCCAGCAGTGAGGAACAGTTTGGTGGAAAACTGTTTTTT CASSEEQFGGKLFF
TRBJ2-7 . TRBV5-1 . TGCGCCAGCAGCTTGAGCCCAGGGCCCCAGTACGAGCAGTACTTC CASSLSPGPQYEQYF
TRBJ2-7 once TRBV6-5 TRBD1 TGTGCCAGCAGTTACGCCACAGGGGACAACTCCTACGAGCAGTACTTC CASSYATGDNSYEQYF
TRBJ2-3 . TRBV30 . TGTGCCTGGAGTCGGGGGCTAGAAGCGGCAGATACGCAGTATTTT CAWSRGLEAADTQYF
TRBJ1-3 . TRBV19 . TGTGCCTCAGTACTGCAGGACGCCTCTGGAAACACCATATATTTT CASVLQDASGNTIYF
TRBJ2-7 . TRBV7-9 . TGTGCCAGCAGCTTAGATCGCGTTCTCCGCTACGAGCAGTACTTC CASSLDRVLRYEQYF